This T cell receptor (beta chain) was sequenced for a study of shared clonotypes between healthy human individuals. Study-wide results and caveats: With few donors, the genetic and exposure-history diversity represented was limited. Depth of sequencing was expected to influence donor clonotype sharing.

Trimming took off 4 bases at V and 6 bases at J, with 23 bases between the two ends. The CDR3 is made up of 16 amino acids. The V gene's germline CDR1 is SGHRS and CDR2 YFSETQ. CD8 memory pooled CD45RO+ cells and CCR7-negative CD45RA+ TemRA cells. For this clone: Antigen: not known.

This table comes from immunoSEQ multiplex PCR, and its TCRdb copy is limited to in-frame clones, with some not included. The repertoire consists of about 120,000 clones, with around 68% occurring once and the leading ten covering roughly a quarter. This clonotype originated in a woman between 25 and 40 years old in good health. The rearrangement joins TRBV5-1 to TRBJ2-7; D may be TRBD2 (5 bases). The source material was memory CD8+ T cells sorted from blood. Subset noted: CD45RO+ cells pooled with CCR7-negative TemRA cells. DNA for the CDR3: TGCGCCAGCAGCAACTGGGGTAGGGAGCCGGTGGGCGAGCAGTACTTC. It codes for CASSNWGREPVGEQYF.